This entry lists 30 T cell receptor beta chains sequenced from one sample in a study of CD8+ T cells in alopecia areata. RNA was extracted and reverse transcribed into cDNA as the sequencing template. Only in-frame clones appear in the TCRdb table, and some are missing; sequencing was by immunoSEQ multiplex PCR. The data contain 150,000 or so clones, approximately 59% of them seen just once; the ten biggest clones take up 16%. The treatment is: oral pan-JAK inhibitor, 5-10 mg twice daily. The material was CD4+ T cells sorted from blood, obtained at approximately week 56, from a patient treated with tofacitinib. The receptors come from a human donor with alopecia areata.

This clone was seen only once. One junction end disagrees with the germline gene, perhaps due to a read error. The chain couples TRBV30 to TRBJ1-2; TRBD1 is a possible D gene (6 bases). The CDR3 runs to 11 residues. Per germline, CDR1 GTSNPN and CDR2 SVGIG (reference sequence). The CDR3 protein is CAWSRNRALAF. The CDR3 bases are TGTGCCTGGAGTAGGAACAGGGCGTTGGCCTTC.

CDR3 sequence: CASTRPGGTQYF. The CDR3 DNA is TGTGCCAGCACGAGACCCGGGGGTACGCAGTATTTT. The chain joins TRBV2 to TRBJ2-3, with TRBD2 as a possible D gene (6 bases). Germline CDR1 is SNHLY and CDR2 is FYNNEI. V lost 7 bases and J lost 8, with 13 bases in between. CDR3 length: 12 amino acids.

V gene TRBV30 combines with J gene TRBJ1-1; no reliable D call. This CDR3 spans 14 amino acids. In germline, CDR1 is GTSNPN, CDR2 SVGIG (reference sequence). Trimming removed 2 bases from V and 10 bases from J, with 20 bases in between. The CDR3 loop reads CAWSRTLTRGTAFF. For the CDR3, the DNA is TGTGCCTGGAGTCGAACCCTAACCAGAGGCACAGCTTTCTTT.

The chain uses TRBV5-1 and TRBJ1-6; 9 bases align to TRBD1. V trimming: 4 bases; J trimming: 5 bases; junction bases outside the gene matches: 7. The CDR3 totals 16 residues. Germline V gene data show CDR1 as SGHRS and CDR2 as YFSETQ. This chain's CDR3 is CASSQDRGYDNSPLHF. Here the CDR3 DNA reads TGCGCCAGCAGCCAGGACAGGGGATACGATAATTCACCCCTCCACTTT.

The V call is TRBV4-1, the J call TRBJ2-5, with TRBD1 identical over 10 bases. Germline assignment: CDR1 MGHRA and CDR2 YSYEKL. J was trimmed by 5 bases and V by 2 bases; bases with no gene match: 8. This CDR3 comprises 16 residues. As DNA, the CDR3 is TGCGCCAGCAGCCAAACCGGACAGGGGGTCGTGGAGACCCAGTACTTC. Amino acid sequence: CASSQTGQGVVETQYF.

This clone was detected a few times. V is TRBV6-5 and J is TRBJ2-7; 10 bases are a match to TRBD1. Germline V gives CDR1 MNHEY, CDR2 SVGAGI. This CDR3 comprises 15 residues. Trimming at V came to 7 bases and at J to 1 base, leaving 7 bases not matched to a gene. The CDR3 coding sequence is TGTGCCAGCAAAAGACAGGGGGCTGGATCCTACGAGCAGTACTTC. This sequence encodes CASKRQGAGSYEQYF.

CDR3 sequence reads: CSVGYRAANYGYTF. The CDR3 DNA sequence: TGCAGCGTTGGTTACAGGGCGGCTAACTATGGCTACACCTTC. The rearrangement uses TRBV29-1 and TRBJ1-2; D possibly corresponds to TRBD1 (6 bases). Germline values: CDR1 SQVTM, CDR2 ANQGSEA. With 4 bases removed from V and 0 bases from J, the gap between germline ends came to 12 bases. The length of the CDR3 is 14 residues.

The chain employs TRBV29-1 and TRBJ2-2; tentative D call: TRBD1 (5 bases). CDR1 and CDR2 (germline): SQVTM, ANQGSEA. Trimming took 1 base from V and 4 from J, leaving 13 bases between them. The CDR3 sequence is 15 residues long. CDR3 sequence: CSVEVATGATGELFF. CDR3 bases: TGCAGCGTTGAAGTGGCCACAGGTGCCACCGGGGAGCTGTTTTTT.

The chain recombines TRBV4-1 with TRBJ2-2; no clear D. Germline loops: CDR1 MGHRA, CDR2 YSYEKL. The CDR3 contains 15 residues. V was shortened by 0 bases and J by 0 bases, with 5 bases between the two germline ends. CDR3 in DNA: TGCGCCAGCAGCCAAGAACGGGCGAACACCGGGGAGCTGTTTTTT. Its translation: CASSQERANTGELFF.

The V call is TRBV4-1, the J call TRBJ2-5; tentatively, D is TRBD2 (5 bases). The V end was cut by 4 bases, the J end by 5 bases, with 17 bases between. The CDR3 has 15 residues. CDR1 is MGHRA, CDR2 YSYEKL, per germline. CDR3 loop: CASSRQGLGGETQYF. The CDR3 nucleotides read TGCGCCAGCAGCCGCCAAGGACTGGGTGGGGAGACCCAGTACTTC.

V and J are TRBV29-1 and TRBJ2-1; TRBD1 matches 10 bases. The CDR3 has 11 residues. V lost 7 bases to trimming and J lost 10 bases; unmatched junction nucleotides: 4. Germline lookup yields CDR1 SQVTM and CDR2 ANQGSEA. For the CDR3, the DNA is TGCAGCGGGGACAGGGGAGGCGAGCAGTTCTTC. It translates to CSGDRGGEQFF.

This chain links TRBV7-9 with TRBJ1-1; possible D gene TRBD1, 6 bases. The CDR3 is made up of 15 amino acids. Per the germline V gene, CDR1 is SEHNR and CDR2 is FQNEAQ (reference sequence). The germline V and J ends were trimmed by 4 bases and 4 bases, with 16 bases remaining between them. The CDR3, as DNA: TGTGCCAGCAGCTCCCCACAGGGTTTGCTCACTGAAGCTTTCTTT. It translates to CASSSPQGLLTEAFF.

This clone was seen a few times. This chain joins TRBV29-1 and TRBJ2-7; a possible D gene is TRBD2 (6 bases). In germline, CDR1 is SQVTM, CDR2 ANQGSEA. V lost 4 bases, J lost 4 bases, and 11 bases lay in between. The length of the CDR3 is 12 residues. The DNA of the CDR3 is TGCAGCGTTGGGAGGGGCTCTTACGAGCAGTACTTC. The encoded protein is CSVGRGSYEQYF.

This clone has more than one count but fewer than ten. V is TRBV2 and J is TRBJ2-7; no clear D. Trimming took off 4 bases at V and 7 bases at J, with 8 bases between the two ends. CDR3 length: 11 residues. The V gene's germline CDR1 is SNHLY and CDR2 FYNNEI. The CDR3 is CASSVFGEQYF. CDR3 DNA: TGTGCCAGCAGTGTTTTCGGGGAGCAGTACTTC.

This chain joins TRBV18 and TRBJ2-5; a possible D gene is TRBD1 (6 bases). The V and J ends lost 4 bases and 1 base respectively, with 13 bases between them. The CDR3 contains 15 residues. Germline V lookup: CDR1 KGHSH, CDR2 LQKENI. The CDR3 DNA sequence: TGTGCCAGCTCACACTCCGGACAGTCCCAAGAGACCCAGTACTTC. This gives the protein CASSHSGQSQETQYF.

The chain employs TRBV15 and TRBJ2-5, with 11 positions matching TRBD2. The CDR3 spans 17 residues. Germline V gives CDR1 LNHNV, CDR2 YYDKDF (reference sequence). With 2 bases clipped from V and 0 bases from J, the junction kept 5 bases outside the gene matches. In DNA form, the CDR3 reads TGTGCCACCAGCAGAAAGCAGGGACTAGCGGACCAAGAGACCCAGTACTTC. Encoded protein: CATSRKQGLADQETQYF.

The chain couples TRBV7-9 to TRBJ2-3, with 7 bases that match TRBD2. This CDR3 contains 10 residues. Trimming at V came to 11 bases and at J to 5 bases, leaving 1 base not matched to a gene. Germline CDR1 and CDR2: SEHNR and FQNEAQ (reference sequence). The CDR3 here is CASGGDTQYF. The CDR3 DNA reads TGTGCCTCGGGGGGAGATACGCAGTATTTT.

Of note for this clone: The identical CDR3 is also encoded by other nucleotide sequences in the sample. V gene TRBV2 combines with J gene TRBJ1-5; 7 positions agree with TRBD1. Losses at the gene ends were 4 bases for V and 2 bases for J; bases not matched to a gene: 2. The germline CDR1 and CDR2 sequences are SNHLY and FYNNEI. This CDR3 has 14 residues. CDR3 amino acids: CASSGQGRNQPQHF. The CDR3 DNA reads as TGTGCCAGCAGTGGACAGGGACGCAATCAGCCCCAGCATTTT.

The V gene is TRBV30, the J gene TRBJ2-7; 10 bases map to TRBD1. The J segment lost 3 bases and the V segment lost 3 bases, leaving 11 bases of the junction unmatched. Germline V lookup: CDR1 GTSNPN, CDR2 SVGIG (reference sequence). The CDR3 runs 16 residues. The CDR3, as DNA: TGTGCCTGGAGCCATATTGCGGGACAGGGGCTCTACGAGCAGTACTTC. This encodes CAWSHIAGQGLYEQYF.

CDR3 in amino acids: CASSSTSGGSTDTQYF. CDR3 DNA: TGTGCCAGCAGCTCTACTAGCGGGGGTTCTACAGATACGCAGTATTTT. The chain uses TRBV9 and TRBJ2-3; 11 bases line up with TRBD2. Trimming at V came to 4 bases and at J to 3 bases, leaving 7 bases not matched to a gene. Germline CDR1 SGDLS, CDR2 YYNGEE. This CDR3 is 16 amino acids long.

The V and J genes are TRBV10-3 and TRBJ1-2; D is possibly TRBD1 (6 bases). This CDR3 contains 13 residues. Germline V lookup: CDR1 ENHRY, CDR2 SYGVKD. The ends were cut back, 3 bases at V and 5 bases at J, with 10 bases in the middle. CDR3: CAISENRDYGYTF. Here the CDR3 DNA reads TGTGCCATCAGTGAAAACAGGGATTATGGCTACACCTTC.

This clone appeared a few times. The genes are TRBV29-1 and TRBJ2-5, with 7 bases lining up with TRBD1. The CDR3 is 15 residues long. Per the germline V gene, CDR1 is SQVTM and CDR2 is ANQGSEA. Unmatched junction bases numbered 13, after V lost 5 bases and J lost 4 bases. The CDR3 here is CSVRKTGSQLETQYF. The CDR3 nucleotides read TGCAGCGTTCGTAAGACAGGGAGTCAATTAGAGACCCAGTACTTC.

This rearrangement joins TRBV7-9 to TRBJ1-2; the D is unclear. Germline CDR1 and CDR2: SEHNR and FQNEAQ (reference sequence). V was cut by 5 bases and J by 5 bases, with 12 bases left in between. The CDR3 totals 13 residues. CDR3 nucleotide sequence: TGTGCCAGCAGCCTTATCTCGGAGTATGGCTACACCTTC. It codes for CASSLISEYGYTF.

CDR3 region: CASSEIGGALGETQYF. The DNA of the CDR3 is TGTGCCAGCAGTGAAATCGGGGGGGCGCTGGGAGAGACCCAGTACTTC. The chain combines TRBV2 with TRBJ2-5; 8 nucleotides line up with TRBD2. The V gene end was trimmed by 2 bases and the J gene end by 4 bases; junction bases not matched to a gene: 9. This CDR3 has 16 amino acids. The germline CDR1 and CDR2 sequences are SNHLY and FYNNEI.

The CDR3: CASSLGQGFQETQYF. CDR3 nucleotide sequence: TGTGCCAGCAGCTTGGGACAGGGATTTCAAGAGACCCAGTACTTC. The rearrangement joins TRBV11-2 to TRBJ2-5, with TRBD1 matching over 9 bases. Germline V lookup: CDR1 SGHAT, CDR2 FQNNGV. This CDR3 comprises 15 residues. Unmatched junction bases numbered 4, after V lost 3 bases and J lost 2 bases.

J is TRBJ2-5 and V is TRBV2; 8 bases map to TRBD1. From germline, CDR1 is SNHLY and CDR2 FYNNEI. J lost 2 bases, V lost 4 bases, and 9 bases had no gene match. This CDR3 has 16 residues. The CDR3, as DNA: TGTGCCAGCAGTGCTTTACAGGGGGTTGGACAAGAGACCCAGTACTTC. This gives the protein CASSALQGVGQETQYF.

The chain links TRBV4-1 to TRBJ2-7; TRBD2 matches 10 bases. The CDR3 has 17 residues. Germline CDR1 and CDR2: MGHRA and YSYEKL. The V and J ends lost 4 bases and 1 base, in that order; junction bases with no gene match: 10. The chain's CDR3 is CASSPLVAGGLSYEQYF. Here the CDR3 DNA reads TGCGCCAGCAGCCCGTTGGTAGCGGGGGGACTTTCCTACGAGCAGTACTTC.

This clone came up a few times. The chain links TRBV30 to TRBJ2-7, with unresolved D. Germline CDR1 reads GTSNPN; CDR2 reads SVGIG (reference sequence). The CDR3 sequence is 11 residues long. The germline V and J ends were trimmed by 1 base and 5 bases, with 6 bases remaining between them. DNA for the CDR3: TGTGCCTGGAGTGCAGGACACGAGCAGTACTTC. It specifies CAWSAGHEQYF.

This clone appeared a few times. V usage is TRBV27 and J usage is TRBJ2-7; 7 positions match TRBD1. There are 14 residues in the CDR3. Germline CDR1 reads MNHEY; CDR2 reads SMNVEV (reference sequence). Unmatched junction bases numbered 6, after V lost 6 bases and J lost 1 base. CDR3: CASRDRLFSYEQYF. The CDR3 DNA follows: TGTGCCAGCAGGGACAGGTTGTTTTCCTACGAGCAGTACTTC.

This clone was found once. The chain recombines TRBV28 with TRBJ2-7; TRBD2 matches 10 bases. Trimming cost V 2 bases and J 4 bases; bases outside gene matches: 5. The CDR3 loop spans 15 amino acids. The germline gives CDR1 MDHEN, CDR2 SYDVKM. DNA for the CDR3: TGTGCCAGCAGTTTAAGTGGACTAGCGGTTTACGAGCAGTACTTC. Protein sequence: CASSLSGLAVYEQYF.